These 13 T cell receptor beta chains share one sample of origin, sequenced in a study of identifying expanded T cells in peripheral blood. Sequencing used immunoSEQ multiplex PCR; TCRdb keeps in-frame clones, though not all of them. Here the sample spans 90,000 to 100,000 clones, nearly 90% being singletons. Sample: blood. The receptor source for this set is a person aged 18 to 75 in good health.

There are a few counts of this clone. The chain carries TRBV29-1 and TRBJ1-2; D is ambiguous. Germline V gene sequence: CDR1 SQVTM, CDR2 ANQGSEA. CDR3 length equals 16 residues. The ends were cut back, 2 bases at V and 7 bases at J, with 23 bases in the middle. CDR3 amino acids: CSVEKGAGWRVGGYTF. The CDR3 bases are TGCAGCGTTGAAAAGGGCGCCGGCTGGAGGGTCGGTGGCTACACCTTC.

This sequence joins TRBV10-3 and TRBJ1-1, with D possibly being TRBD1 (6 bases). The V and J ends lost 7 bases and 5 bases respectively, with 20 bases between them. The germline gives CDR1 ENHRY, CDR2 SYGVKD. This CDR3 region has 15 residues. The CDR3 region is CAINPGAGYSTEAFF. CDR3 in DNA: TGTGCCATCAACCCGGGGGCAGGGTACTCTACTGAAGCTTTCTTT.

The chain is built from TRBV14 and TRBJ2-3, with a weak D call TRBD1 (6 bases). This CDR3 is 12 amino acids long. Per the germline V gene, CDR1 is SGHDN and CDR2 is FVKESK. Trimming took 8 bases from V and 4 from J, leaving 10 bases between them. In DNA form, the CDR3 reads TGTGCCAGCGCTGGGGGCTCAGATACGCAGTATTTT. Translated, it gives CASAGGSDTQYF. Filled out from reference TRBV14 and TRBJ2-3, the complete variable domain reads EAGVTQFPSHSVIEKGQTVTLRCDPISGHDNLYWYRRVMGKEIKFLLHFVKESKQDESGMPNNRFLAERTGGTYSTLKVQPAELEDSGVYFCASAGGSDTQYFGPGTRLTVL.

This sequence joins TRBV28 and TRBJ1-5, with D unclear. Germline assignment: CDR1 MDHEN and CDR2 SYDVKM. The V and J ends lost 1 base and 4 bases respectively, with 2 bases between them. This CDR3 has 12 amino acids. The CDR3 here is CASSLLNQPQHF. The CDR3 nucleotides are TGTGCCAGCAGTTTATTGAATCAGCCCCAGCATTTT.

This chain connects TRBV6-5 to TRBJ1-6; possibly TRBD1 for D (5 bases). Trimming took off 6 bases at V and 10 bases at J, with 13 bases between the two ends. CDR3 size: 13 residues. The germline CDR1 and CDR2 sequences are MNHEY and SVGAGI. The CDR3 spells CASSGRASSPLHF. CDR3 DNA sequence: TGTGCCAGCAGCGGCAGGGCTTCCTCACCCCTCCACTTT.

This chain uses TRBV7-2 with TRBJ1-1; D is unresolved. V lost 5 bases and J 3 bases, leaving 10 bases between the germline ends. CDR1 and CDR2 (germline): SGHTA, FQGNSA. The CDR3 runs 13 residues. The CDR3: CASSTHIDTEAFF. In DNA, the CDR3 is TGTGCCAGCAGCACCCACATAGACACTGAAGCTTTCTTT.

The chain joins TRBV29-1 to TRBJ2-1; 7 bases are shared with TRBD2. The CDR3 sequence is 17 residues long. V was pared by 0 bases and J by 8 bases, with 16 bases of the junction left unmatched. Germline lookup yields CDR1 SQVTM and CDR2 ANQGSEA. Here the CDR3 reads CSVEDWLRREISDEQFF. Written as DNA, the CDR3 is TGCAGCGTTGAAGATTGGTTGAGGCGGGAGATTTCCGATGAGCAGTTCTTC.

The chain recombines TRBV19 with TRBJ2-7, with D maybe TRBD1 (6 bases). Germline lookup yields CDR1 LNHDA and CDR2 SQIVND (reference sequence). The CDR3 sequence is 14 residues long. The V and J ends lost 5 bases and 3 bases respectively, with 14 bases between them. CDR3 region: CASSVRQADYEQYF. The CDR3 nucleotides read TGTGCCAGTAGTGTAAGACAGGCGGACTACGAGCAGTACTTC. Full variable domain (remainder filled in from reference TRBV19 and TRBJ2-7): DGGITQSPKYLFRKEGQNVTLSCEQNLNHDAMYWYRQDPGQGLRLIYYSQIVNDFQKGDIAEGYSVSREKKESFPLTVTSAQKNPTAFYLCASSVRQADYEQYFGPGTRLTVT.

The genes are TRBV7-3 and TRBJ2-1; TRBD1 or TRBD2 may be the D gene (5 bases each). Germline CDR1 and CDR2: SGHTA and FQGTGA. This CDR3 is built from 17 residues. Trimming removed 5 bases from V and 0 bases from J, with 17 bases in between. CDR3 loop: CASSTGLSPSSYNEQFF. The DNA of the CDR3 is TGTGCCAGCAGCACAGGACTGTCCCCTAGCTCCTACAATGAGCAGTTCTTC.

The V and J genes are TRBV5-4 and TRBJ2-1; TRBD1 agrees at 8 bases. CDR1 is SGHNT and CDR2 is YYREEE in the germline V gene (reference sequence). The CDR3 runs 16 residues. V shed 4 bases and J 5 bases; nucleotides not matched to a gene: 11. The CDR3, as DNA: TGTGCCAGCAGCATACGGCCGGGACAGGCCCACAATGAGCAGTTCTTC. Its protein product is CASSIRPGQAHNEQFF.

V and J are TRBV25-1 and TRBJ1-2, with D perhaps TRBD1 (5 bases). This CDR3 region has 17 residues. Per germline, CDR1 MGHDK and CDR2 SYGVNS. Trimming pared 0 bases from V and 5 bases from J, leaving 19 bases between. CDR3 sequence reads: CASSEYLKISGEYGYTF. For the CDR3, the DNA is TGTGCCAGCAGTGAATATTTAAAGATCTCGGGGGAGTATGGCTACACCTTC.

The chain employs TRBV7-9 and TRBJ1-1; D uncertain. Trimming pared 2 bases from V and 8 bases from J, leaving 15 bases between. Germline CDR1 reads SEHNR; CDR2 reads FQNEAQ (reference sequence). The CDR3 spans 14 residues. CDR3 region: CASSLSASSKEAFF. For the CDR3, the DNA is TGTGCCAGCAGCTTAAGCGCAAGCAGCAAAGAAGCTTTCTTT. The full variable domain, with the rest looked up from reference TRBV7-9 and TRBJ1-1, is DTGVSQNPRHKITKRGQNVTFRCDPISEHNRLYWYRQTLGQGPEFLTYFQNEAQLEKSRLLSDRFSAERPKGSFSTLEIQRTEQGDSAMYLCASSLSASSKEAFFGQGTRLTVV.

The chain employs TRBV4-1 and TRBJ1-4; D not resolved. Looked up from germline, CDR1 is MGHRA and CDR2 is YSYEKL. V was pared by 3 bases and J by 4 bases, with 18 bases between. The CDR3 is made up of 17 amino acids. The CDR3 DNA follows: TGCGCCAGCAGCCAGCGAACAATTTTTCCCCTTAATGAAAAACTGTTTTTT. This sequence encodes CASSQRTIFPLNEKLFF.